A selection of T cell receptor beta chains follows, all from one sample in a study of beta chain features in type 1 diabetes. Only in-frame clones appear in the TCRdb table, and some are missing; sequencing was by immunoSEQ multiplex PCR. The sample lists about 180,000 clones, about 13% seen once, with approximately 0.64% in the top ten. The sample comprised central memory CD4+ T cells from blood. These TCRs come from a woman between 18 and 29 years old in good health. The CDR3 runs from the conserved cysteine through the conserved F or W.

V: TRBV28; J: TRBJ1-5; CDR3: CASSRGQSSNQPQHF
V: TRBV28; J: TRBJ2-1; CDR3: CASSLSLVRDEQFF
V: TRBV21-1; J: TRBJ1-5; CDR3: CASSTSNQPQHF
V: TRBV30; J: TRBJ1-1; CDR3: CAWSSQGDTEAFF
V: TRBV10-3; J: TRBJ1-2; CDR3: CAISAPTGGFYGYTF
V: TRBV14; J: TRBJ1-5; CDR3: CASSEGSNQPQHF
V: TRBV4-2; J: TRBJ1-1; CDR3: CASSQATGRTEAFF
V: TRBV11-2; J: TRBJ2-3; CDR3: CASNRGGSGTDTQYF
V: TRBV7-9; J: TRBJ2-7; CDR3: CASGISGIYEQYF
V: TRBV30; J: TRBJ1-1; CDR3: CAWRITGVNTEAFF
V: TRBV30; J: TRBJ1-2; CDR3: CAWSPPDRRRYGYTF
V: TRBV15; J: TRBJ2-7; CDR3: CATSSWAPGGTEQYF
V: TRBV27; J: TRBJ2-7; CDR3: CASSPRVITHEQYF
V: TRBV30; J: TRBJ1-2; CDR3: CAWSGTPSTGGNGYTF
V: TRBV27; J: TRBJ2-7; CDR3: CASRQRGEQYF
V: TRBV7-9; J: TRBJ2-3; CDR3: CASSGDRGRRMSTDTQYF
V: TRBV29-1; J: TRBJ2-1; CDR3: CSVVRGLDYNEQFF
V: TRBV2; J: TRBJ2-5; CDR3: CASIPLTITETQYF
V: TRBV19; J: TRBJ2-4; CDR3: CASSPDRGLKNIQYF
V: TRBV9; J: TRBJ2-1; CDR3: CASSVGTSGRLRYNEQFF
V: TRBV27; J: TRBJ1-1; CDR3: CASRRIQGLEAFF
V: TRBV5-4; J: TRBJ2-2; CDR3: CASSFYREGRSGELFF
V: TRBV18; J: TRBJ1-1; CDR3: CASSQATGKNTEAFF
V: TRBV13; J: TRBJ2-6; CDR3: CASSPQRGTPGANVLTF
V: TRBV5-1; J: TRBJ1-4; CDR3: CASSTGQGSEKLFF
V: TRBV28; J: TRBJ1-2; CDR3: CASSSHRGAYGYTF
V: TRBV13; J: TRBJ2-4; CDR3: CASSFSLGGLAKNIQYF
V: TRBV6-5; J: TRBJ2-7; CDR3: CASSYSGTDSREQYF
V: TRBV4-1; J: TRBJ2-1; CDR3: CASSQLGHPNNEQFF
V: TRBV7-2; J: TRBJ2-5; CDR3: CASSLGGTSGRETQYF
V: TRBV15; J: TRBJ2-1; CDR3: CATSNPSGGGVQFF
V: TRBV11-2; J: TRBJ2-2; CDR3: CASSSRGGNTGELFF
V: TRBV29-1; J: TRBJ1-1; CDR3: CSLKGTGGADTEAFF
V: TRBV5-1; J: TRBJ1-1; CDR3: CASSFQEGMNTEAFF
V: TRBV19; J: TRBJ2-7; CDR3: CASSIEHTHSYEQYF
V: TRBV10-2; J: TRBJ2-7; CDR3: CASSDQTGGRYEQYF
V: TRBV9; J: TRBJ2-1; CDR3: CASNPGQAYNEQFF
V: TRBV7-2; J: TRBJ2-2; CDR3: CASSLGLWRTGELFF
V: TRBV19; J: TRBJ1-2; CDR3: CACRQGVNYGYTF
V: TRBV30; J: TRBJ2-3; CDR3: CAWSATGGIDTQYF
V: TRBV5-8; J: TRBJ1-5; CDR3: CASSRGQGVYNQPQHF
V: TRBV19; J: TRBJ1-2; CDR3: CASRIRGLMNYGYTF
V: TRBV28; J: TRBJ1-1; CDR3: CASSDTGYMNTEAFF
V: TRBV11-2; J: TRBJ1-4; CDR3: CASSLEGRRGEKLFF
V: TRBV5-1; J: TRBJ2-1; CDR3: CASSLVGGAGYNEQFF